This is a list of T cell receptor beta chains from one sample in a study of a mutant IDH1 vaccine in newly diagnosed glioma. No antigen has been assigned to these receptors. The data were produced by immunoSEQ multiplex PCR, yet TCRdb's version contains in-frame clones alone and is incomplete. The table shows tens of thousands of clones, with roughly four fifths occurring only once. This specimen consisted of PBMCs, obtained from a glioma patient whose treatment included an IDH1 peptide vaccine. These receptors all come from a man in his forties with glioma. The CDR3 runs from the conserved cysteine through the conserved F or W. D genes are given only for firm matches. Clone size is shown for a subset of rows, as once, few, many or a class of expanded clone.

D,V,size,J,CDR3,DNA
NA,TRBV5-1,NA,TRBJ2-7,CASSGGGYEQYF,TGCGCCAGCAGCGGAGGGGGGTACGAGCAGTACTTC
NA,TRBV30,few,TRBJ2-6,CARKSDSGANVLTF,TGTGCCCGAAAAAGTGACTCTGGGGCCAACGTCCTGACTTTC
TRBD1,TRBV5-8,NA,TRBJ1-2,CASSMGQASYGYTF,TGTGCCAGCAGCATGGGACAGGCCTCCTATGGCTACACCTTC
NA,TRBV9,NA,TRBJ2-3,CASGRTVGADTQYF,TGTGCCAGCGGGCGGACGGTCGGTGCAGATACGCAGTATTTT
TRBD2,TRBV6-5,NA,TRBJ2-5,CASAGTSGNQETQYF,TGTGCCAGCGCCGGGACTAGCGGGAACCAAGAGACCCAGTACTTC
NA,TRBV25-1,NA,TRBJ2-5,CASIFGAQETQYF,TGTGCCAGCATTTTCGGCGCCCAAGAGACCCAGTACTTC
TRBD2,TRBV7-2,NA,TRBJ2-5,CASSGGGLAGGPSETQYF,TGTGCCAGCAGCGGGGGTGGACTAGCGGGAGGGCCGTCGGAGACCCAGTACTTC
NA,TRBV6-1,NA,TRBJ2-5,CASSASPMRLETQYF,TGTGCCAGCAGTGCGAGCCCTATGCGCCTGGAGACCCAGTACTTC
NA,TRBV5-6,NA,TRBJ1-1,CASSRDRKGEAFF,TGTGCCAGCAGCCGTGACAGGAAAGGCGAAGCTTTCTTT
NA,TRBV18,few,TRBJ1-1,CASSNLTPGGTEAFF,TGTGCCAGCTCAAACTTGACCCCGGGTGGCACTGAAGCTTTCTTT